This T cell receptor (beta chain) was sequenced for a study of blood T cell repertoires in COVID-19. Study-wide context: Two consecutive negative NP/OP PCR tests, clearance, or resolved symptoms defined Cohort 3 recovery.

As processed by the authors: Estimation of nucleated cell counts was performed using reference gene primer amplification. Assay used: immunoSEQ multiplex PCR; TCRdb lists only in-frame clones, some missing. D and trimming come from the DNA, and the V and J calls and clone size come from that table. The sample includes over 200,000 clones, 70% to 90% seen only once; the top ten take 2.5% to 3.5%. Participant age was roughly 18 to 95 years, and participants resided in fewer than 25 US areas. Clinical histories supplied by participants themselves formed the basis of cohort assignment. Germline V gives CDR1 SGHNT, CDR2 YYREEE (reference sequence). The CDR3 loop spans 17 amino acids. V lost 3 bases and J 6 bases, leaving 24 bases between the germline ends.

The sample was PBMCs or T cells enriched from blood (not recorded which). The gene calls are TRBV5-4 and TRBJ1-2; the D gene is possibly TRBD1 (6 bases). The source is a woman aged 45-65 years in a cohort exposed to, infected with or recovered from COVID-19 (not recorded which). This CDR3 is CASSSAGRGARGDGYTF. DNA for the CDR3: TGTGCCAGCAGCTCGGCTGGGAGGGGGGCGCGGGGTGATGGCTACACCTTC.